Shown below are 3 T cell receptor beta chains from a single sample sequenced in a study of regulatory dendritic cells for organ transplantation. Repertoires were generated with immunoSEQ multiplex PCR, while TCRdb's copy carries only in-frame clones and drops some. The sample lists 34,000 or so clones, about 89% occurring once. The sample comprised naive CD4+ T cells from blood. The subset: CD45RA+ naive T cells. These receptors came from a human donor in good health.

The CDR3: CASSDRDSTDTQYF. The DNA of the CDR3 is TGTGCCAGCAGTGACCGGGACAGCACAGATACGCAGTATTTT. The chain couples TRBV6-4 to TRBJ2-3; TRBD1 or TRBD2 may be the D gene (5 bases each). Per the germline V gene, CDR1 is MRHNA and CDR2 is SNTAGT. The V gene lost 2 bases and the J gene lost 0 bases, with 6 bases spanning the gap. CDR3 length equals 14 residues.

The sample holds one count of this clone. The rearrangement joins TRBV28 to TRBJ2-3, with D uncertain. V was shortened by 5 bases and J by 4 bases, with 7 bases between the two germline ends. This CDR3 has 12 residues. The germline V gene encodes CDR1 MDHEN and CDR2 SYDVKM. The CDR3 region has the DNA TGTGCCAGCAGTCCCCTCTCAGATACGCAGTATTTT. Residues: CASSPLSDTQYF.

The chain links TRBV4-1 to TRBJ2-1, with TRBD1 matching over 8 bases. Germline V gene data show CDR1 as MGHRA and CDR2 as YSYEKL. Trimming took 1 base from V and 2 from J; bases not matched to a gene: 7. The CDR3 loop spans 17 amino acids. The DNA of the CDR3 is TGCGCCAGCAGCCAAGGGGTAACGGGACAGGCCTACAATGAGCAGTTCTTC. It codes for CASSQGVTGQAYNEQFF.